This T cell receptor beta chain was recovered during a study of T cell repertoires in cytomegalovirus infection. Whole-study context: Both CMV infection and a matching HLA type were indicated by public TCR beta signatures.

TCRdb used MiXCR to reprocess the reads, holding one entry per CDR3 protein. Altogether about 830,000 distinct CDR3 sequences are present, about 33% being singletons, with the ten largest covering approximately 13%. V lost 3 bases to trimming and J lost 4 bases; unmatched junction nucleotides: 7. The CDR3 loop spans 16 amino acids. This clonotype was recorded a few times. Its antigen remains unidentified. The sequence was obtained from a human donor in good health (CMV status not recorded). Some clones in this sample may be carry-over from other donors' samples. The sequencing here drew on cultured CD8+ T cells from PBMCs, taken from culture after CMV antigen stimulation. The chain has TRBV12-3 or TRBV12-4 and TRBJ2-1; the match to TRBD2 covers 9 bases. For the CDR3, the DNA is TGTGCCAGCAGTTTTGTAGCGGGGGCCCCTTACAATGAGCAGTTCTTC. This gives the protein CASSFVAGAPYNEQFF.